Sequencing of this TCR beta chain was carried out in a study of shared clonotypes between healthy human individuals. General study points: Non-shared clonotypes displayed generation probabilities falling below those of clonotypes present in all four donors.

Comment on this clone: Its target is not known.

The V gene's germline CDR1 is MNHNY and CDR2 SVGAGI (reference sequence). V was shortened by 6 bases and J by 4 bases, with 10 bases between the two germline ends. The CDR3 loop spans 12 amino acids. Sequencing used immunoSEQ multiplex PCR; TCRdb keeps in-frame clones, though not all of them. The sample lists fewer than 3 million clones; less than 95% were seen once. V and J are TRBV6-6 and TRBJ2-7; no clear D gene. The clonotype comes from a man aged 18 to 30 in good health. Some clones in this sample may be carry-over from other donors' samples. Sequencing was done on a sample of naive CD4+ T cells from PBMCs. Subset specified: CD45RA+ positively selected. CDR3 loop: CASRGRWYEQYF. The CDR3 DNA reads TGTGCCAGCAGGGGCCGTTGGTACGAGCAGTACTTC.